The clone carrying this T cell receptor beta chain was detected many times. The antigen is not known. TCRdb redid the calling of the RT-PCR reads with MiXCR, one entry per CDR3 protein. The sample lists 400,000 to 650,000 distinct CDR3 sequences, less than 7.5% occurring once. Germline lookup yields CDR1 SGHRS and CDR2 YFSETQ. Trimming took 6 bases from V and 1 from J; bases not matched to a gene: 11. The CDR3 runs to 16 residues. The data derive from a study of response to subunit inactivated influenza vaccine. Study results and caveats: T cells newly recruited by each seasonal influenza vaccination are few, the authors suggested.

The chain recombines TRBV5-1 with TRBJ2-3; TRBD1 aligns across 7 bases. This TCR came from a man between 50 and 75 years old who received an inactivated influenza vaccine. The sequencing here drew on PBMCs from blood, taken around 2 years after vaccination. For the CDR3, the DNA is TGCGCCAGCAAGACGACAGGGATGAGGGGCACAGATACGCAGTATTTT. It specifies CASKTTGMRGTDTQYF.